This T cell receptor (beta chain) was observed in a study of T cells in Graves' hyperthyroidism and ophthalmopathy. The overall study: The blood sample was taken at first diagnosis, before treatment began.

V shed 10 bases, J shed 2 bases, and the junction held 13 bases outside the gene matches. CDR1 is MDHEN and CDR2 is SYDVKM in the germline V gene. The CDR3 totals 15 residues. Overall study results and limits: Ophthalmopathy prediction by the model preceded onset by a median about 6.3 months. Most thyroid clonotypes expanded above 0.001 appeared in blood too.

For the diagnoses, clinical symptoms, serum thyroxine and TRAb, thyroid ultrasound and orbital computed tomography were used. Amplification of TCR beta CDR3 regions was performed using RNA transcripts as template. Primed by the HTBI set, a first-round RT-PCR was run on the TCR CDR3. TCRdb independently ran MiXCR on the multiplex PCR reads; one entry per CDR3 protein. The repertoire holds fewer than 350,000 distinct CDR3 sequences, with about 20% as singletons. Concerning this clonotype itself: As yet, its antigen is unknown.

The source of this sequence is a woman in her 50s with Graves' hyperthyroidism. The sequenced material came from blood. V usage is TRBV28 and J usage is TRBJ1-1, with 7 nucleotides matching TRBD1. The CDR3 DNA reads as TGTGCCACCAAGTACTATAGACAGGGAAACACTGAAGCTTTCTTT. Amino acid sequence: CATKYYRQGNTEAFF.